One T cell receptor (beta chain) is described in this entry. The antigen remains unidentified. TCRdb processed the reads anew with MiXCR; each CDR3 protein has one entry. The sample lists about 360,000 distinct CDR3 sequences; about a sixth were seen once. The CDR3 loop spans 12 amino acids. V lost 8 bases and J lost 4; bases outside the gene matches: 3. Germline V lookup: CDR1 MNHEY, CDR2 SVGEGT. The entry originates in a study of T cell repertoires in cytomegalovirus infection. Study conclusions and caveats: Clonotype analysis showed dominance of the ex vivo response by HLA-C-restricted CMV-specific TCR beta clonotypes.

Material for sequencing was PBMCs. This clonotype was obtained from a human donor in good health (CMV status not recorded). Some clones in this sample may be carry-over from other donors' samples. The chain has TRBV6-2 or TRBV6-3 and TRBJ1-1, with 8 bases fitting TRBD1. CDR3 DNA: TGTGCCAGCCTACAGGGGGGCACTGAAGCTTTCTTT. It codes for CASLQGGTEAFF.